The rows below give T cell receptor beta chains drawn from one sample of a study of control samples from healthy donors and cancer patients. The table came from immunoSEQ multiplex PCR; TCRdb's copy has only in-frame clones and leaves some out. There are tens of thousands of clones in the sample; around four fifths occur only once, and 2.9% lies in the top ten. Material: PBMCs. All receptors derive from a woman between 50 and 59 years old with lung cancer. CDR3s include the opening cysteine and the closing phenylalanine or tryptophan. Fields, in order: V gene, J gene, CDR3 protein.

TRBV7-9	TRBJ2-7	CASSTNRQGVNYEQYF
TRBV7-9	TRBJ2-2	CASSFPTGLNTGELFF
TRBV19	TRBJ2-1	CASRPSNGKDEQFF
TRBV10-3	TRBJ2-3	CAISEGLVNHTQYF
TRBV7-2	TRBJ1-1	CASSFLTEAFF
TRBV2	TRBJ2-7	CASRRDTSYEQYF
TRBV9	TRBJ1-1	CASSDGTANTEAFF
TRBV10-3	TRBJ1-1	CAISWLVNTEAFF
TRBV12-3/TRBV12-4	TRBJ1-2	CARKQHFTGYTF
TRBV7-9	TRBJ1-1	CASSRQGNTEAFF
TRBV12-3/TRBV12-4	TRBJ1-1	CASSTDQNTEAFF
TRBV28	TRBJ1-2	CASIRGAGGHGDGYTF
TRBV9	TRBJ2-2	CASSVSRVSGELFF
TRBV29-1	TRBJ1-5	CSVSTGSADQPQHF
TRBV7-2	TRBJ1-2	CASATRNTAPYGYTF
TRBV30	TRBJ1-1	CAWRRGGGGNTEAFF